This T cell receptor beta chain was sequenced in a study of T-cell memory formation after mild COVID-19. Constant-segment primers served in 5'RACE that generated TCR alpha and TCR beta cDNA libraries bearing sample barcodes and UMIs. TCRdb ran MiXCR on the 5' RACE reads and lists one entry per CDR3 protein. The table lists fewer than 400,000 distinct CDR3 sequences, roughly 13% of them singletons. CDR1 and CDR2 from the germline V gene are LNHNV and YYDKDF (reference sequence). CDR3 length equals 15 residues. Losses at the gene ends were 0 bases for V and 5 bases for J; bases not matched to a gene: 4. Worth noting for this clonotype: Antigen specificity is unknown.

Study results and caveats: Day 15 to 85 contractors were CD4/CD8 balanced; later expanders leaned CD4+. CD4+ contracting clones were mainly CM and EM; CD8+ ones, EMRA. Cross-reactive memory seemingly joined, as some responding clones were found in pre-infection memory.

Sequenced: PBMCs or a T cell subset sorted from them (not recorded which). The chain uses TRBV15 and TRBJ1-1, with 9 bases aligning to TRBD1. The sequence was collected from a man between 18 and 35 years old who had mild COVID-19 (a few samples of this study predate the infection). Cell type and time point are not known. This chain's CDR3 is CATSRDLTGGTEAFF. The CDR3 nucleotides read TGTGCCACCAGCAGAGATTTGACAGGGGGAACTGAAGCTTTCTTT. Based on the CDR3 plus reference TRBV15 and TRBJ1-1, the full variable domain is DAMVIQNPRYQVTQFGKPVTLSCSQTLNHNVMYWYQQKSSQAPKLLFHYYDKDFNNEADTPDNFQSRRPNTSFCFLDIRSPGLGDTAMYLCATSRDLTGGTEAFFGQGTRLTVV.